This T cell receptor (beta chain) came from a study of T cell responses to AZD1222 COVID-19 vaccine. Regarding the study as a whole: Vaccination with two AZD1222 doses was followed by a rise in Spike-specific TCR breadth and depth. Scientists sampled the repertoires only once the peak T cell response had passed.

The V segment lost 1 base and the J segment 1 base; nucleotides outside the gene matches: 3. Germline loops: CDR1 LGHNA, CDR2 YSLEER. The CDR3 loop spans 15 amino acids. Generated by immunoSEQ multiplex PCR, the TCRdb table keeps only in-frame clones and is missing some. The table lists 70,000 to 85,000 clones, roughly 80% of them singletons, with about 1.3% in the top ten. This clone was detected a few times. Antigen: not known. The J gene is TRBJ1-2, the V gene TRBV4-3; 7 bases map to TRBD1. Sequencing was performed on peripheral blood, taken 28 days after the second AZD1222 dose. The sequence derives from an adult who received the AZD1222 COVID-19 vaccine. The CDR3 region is CASSQGPGGNYGYTF. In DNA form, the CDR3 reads TGCGCCAGCAGCCAAGGTCCAGGGGGTAACTATGGCTACACCTTC.